This T cell receptor (beta chain) derives from a study of CD8 T cells in Susac syndrome. About 0.45 to 1 ug RNA was reverse transcribed with random hexamers. TCRdb ran MiXCR on the immunoSEQ multiplex PCR reads and lists one entry per CDR3 protein. This table holds 150,000 to 200,000 distinct CDR3 sequences, 90% to 95% found once. Trimming shortened V by 10 bases and J by 1 base, and 11 bases separated the two germline ends. Germline V gene data show CDR1 as MNHNY and CDR2 as SVGAGI (reference sequence). The CDR3 is 14 residues long. The sample taken for sequencing was CD4+ T cells from PBMCs. The receptor was derived from a human donor with Susac syndrome. The chain employs TRBV6-6 and TRBJ1-6; tentatively, D is TRBD1 (5 bases). The CDR3 spells CAMGGRSYNSPLHF. The CDR3 nucleotides are TGTGCCATGGGGGGTAGGTCCTATAATTCACCCCTCCACTTT.